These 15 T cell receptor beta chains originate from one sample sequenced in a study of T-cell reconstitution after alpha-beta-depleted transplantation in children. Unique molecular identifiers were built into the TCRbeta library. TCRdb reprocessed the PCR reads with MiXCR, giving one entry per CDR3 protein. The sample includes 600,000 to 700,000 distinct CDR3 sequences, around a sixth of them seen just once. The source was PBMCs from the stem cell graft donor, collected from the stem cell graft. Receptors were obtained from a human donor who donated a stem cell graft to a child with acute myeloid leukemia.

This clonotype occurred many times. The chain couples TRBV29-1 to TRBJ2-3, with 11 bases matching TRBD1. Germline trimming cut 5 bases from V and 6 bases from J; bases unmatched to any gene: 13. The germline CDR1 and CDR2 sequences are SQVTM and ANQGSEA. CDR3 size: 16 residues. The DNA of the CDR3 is TGCAGCGTTCCTAAATGGGACAGGGGGTTTCGGGATACGCAGTATTTT. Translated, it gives CSVPKWDRGFRDTQYF.

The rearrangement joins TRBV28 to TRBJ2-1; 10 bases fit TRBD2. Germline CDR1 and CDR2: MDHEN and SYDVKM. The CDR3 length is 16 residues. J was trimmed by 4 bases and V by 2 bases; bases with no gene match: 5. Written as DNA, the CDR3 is TGTGCCAGCAGTTTAAGAATTAGCGGGGGGTACAATGAGCAGTTCTTC. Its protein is CASSLRISGGYNEQFF.

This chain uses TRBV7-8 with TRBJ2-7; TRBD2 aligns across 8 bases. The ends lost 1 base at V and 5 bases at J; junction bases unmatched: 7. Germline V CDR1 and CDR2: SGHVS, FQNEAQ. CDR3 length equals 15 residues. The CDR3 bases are TGTGCCAGCAGCTTAGTGCCGGGACTAGGCGACGAGCAGTACTTC. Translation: CASSLVPGLGDEQYF.

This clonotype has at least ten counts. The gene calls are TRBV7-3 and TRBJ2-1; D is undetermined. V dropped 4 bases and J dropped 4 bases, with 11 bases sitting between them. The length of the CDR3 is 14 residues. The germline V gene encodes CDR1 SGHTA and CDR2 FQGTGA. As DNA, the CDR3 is TGTGCCAGCAGCTCCGACCCCGAATACAATGAGCAGTTCTTC. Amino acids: CASSSDPEYNEQFF.

In nucleotides, the CDR3 is TGTGCCAGCAGTCGGGCATACCAGGGGGCCAAAAACATTCAGTACTTC. The encoded protein is CASSRAYQGAKNIQYF. The chain uses TRBV28 and TRBJ2-4; TRBD1 might be the D (6 bases). Trimming removed 5 bases at V and 1 base at J, with 15 bases between. CDR1 and CDR2 (germline): MDHEN, SYDVKM. This CDR3 comprises 16 residues.

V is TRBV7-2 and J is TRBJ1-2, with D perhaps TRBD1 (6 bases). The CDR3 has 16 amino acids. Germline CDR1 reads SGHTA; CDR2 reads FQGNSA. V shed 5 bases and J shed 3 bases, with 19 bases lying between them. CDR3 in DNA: TGTGCCAGCAGCCCTTACTCGGGGGCAAACCACTATGGCTACACCTTC. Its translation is CASSPYSGANHYGYTF.

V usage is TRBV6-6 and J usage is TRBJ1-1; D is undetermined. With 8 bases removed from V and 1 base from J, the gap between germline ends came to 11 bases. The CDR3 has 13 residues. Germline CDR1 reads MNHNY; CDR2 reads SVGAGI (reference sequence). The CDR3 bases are TGTGCCAGCCCATGGGTACCGAACACTGAAGCTTTCTTT. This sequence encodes CASPWVPNTEAFF.

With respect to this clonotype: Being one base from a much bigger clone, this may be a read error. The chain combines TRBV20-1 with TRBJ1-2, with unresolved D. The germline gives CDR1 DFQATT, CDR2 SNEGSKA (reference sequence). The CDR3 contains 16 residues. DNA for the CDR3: TGCTGTGCTAGAGATTCTCGGGCGGACGCTAACTATGGCTACACCTTC. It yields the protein CCARDSRADANYGYTF.

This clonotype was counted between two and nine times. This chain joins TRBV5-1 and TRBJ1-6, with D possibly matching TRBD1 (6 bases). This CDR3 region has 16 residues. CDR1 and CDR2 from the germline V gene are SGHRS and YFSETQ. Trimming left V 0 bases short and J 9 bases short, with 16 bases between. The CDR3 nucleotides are TGCGCCAGCAGCTTGGCCTGGAGGGGGAGTGGTTCACCCCTCCACTTT. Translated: CASSLAWRGSGSPLHF.

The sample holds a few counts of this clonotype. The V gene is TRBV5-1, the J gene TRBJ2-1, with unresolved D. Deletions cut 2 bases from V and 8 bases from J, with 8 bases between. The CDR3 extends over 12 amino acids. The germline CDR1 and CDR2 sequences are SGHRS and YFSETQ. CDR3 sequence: CASSFSPDEQFF. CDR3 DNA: TGCGCCAGCAGCTTTAGCCCGGATGAGCAGTTCTTC.

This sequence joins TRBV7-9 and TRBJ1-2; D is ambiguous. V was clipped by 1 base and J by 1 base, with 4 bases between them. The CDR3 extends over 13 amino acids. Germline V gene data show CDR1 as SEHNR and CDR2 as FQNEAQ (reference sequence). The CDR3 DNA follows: TGTGCCAGCAGCTTAGAACATAACTATGGCTACACCTTC. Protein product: CASSLEHNYGYTF.

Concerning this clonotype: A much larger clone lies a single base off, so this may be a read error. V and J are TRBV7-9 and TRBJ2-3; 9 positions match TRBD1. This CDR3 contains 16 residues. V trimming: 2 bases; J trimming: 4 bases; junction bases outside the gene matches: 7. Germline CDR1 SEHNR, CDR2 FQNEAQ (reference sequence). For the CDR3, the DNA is TGTGCCAGCAGCTTAAGACAGGGGGTCAGCGCAGATACGCAGTATTTT. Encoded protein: CASSLRQGVSADTQYF.

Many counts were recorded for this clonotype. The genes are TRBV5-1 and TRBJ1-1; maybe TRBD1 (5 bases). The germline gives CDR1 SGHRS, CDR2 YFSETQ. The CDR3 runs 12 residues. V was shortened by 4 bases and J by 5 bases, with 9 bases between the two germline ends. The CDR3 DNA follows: TGCGCCAGCAGCCGTGGGGGGACTGAAGCTTTCTTT. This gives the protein CASSRGGTEAFF. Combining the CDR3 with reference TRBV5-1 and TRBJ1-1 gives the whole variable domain KAGVTQTPRYLIKTRGQQVTLSCSPISGHRSVSWYQQTPGQGLQFLFEYFSETQRNKGNFPGRFSGRQFSNSRSEMNVSTLELGDSALYLCASSRGGTEAFFGQGTRLTVV.

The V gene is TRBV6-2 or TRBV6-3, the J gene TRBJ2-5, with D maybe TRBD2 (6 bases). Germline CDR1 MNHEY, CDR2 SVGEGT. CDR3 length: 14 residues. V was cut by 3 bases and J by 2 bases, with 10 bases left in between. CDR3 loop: CASSYGDWQETQYF. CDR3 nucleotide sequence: TGTGCCAGCAGTTATGGGGACTGGCAAGAGACCCAGTACTTC.

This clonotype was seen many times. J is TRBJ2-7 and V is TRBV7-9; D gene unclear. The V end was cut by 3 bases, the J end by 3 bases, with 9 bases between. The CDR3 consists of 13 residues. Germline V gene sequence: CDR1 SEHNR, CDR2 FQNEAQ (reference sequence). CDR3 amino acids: CASSFEERYEQYV. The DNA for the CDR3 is TGTGCCAGCAGCTTCGAGGAGCGCTACGAGCAGTACGTC.